This note documents a single TCR beta chain sequence. This record comes from a study of blood T cell repertoires in COVID-19. About the research overall: The cDNA or gDNA used as material had been derived from T cells, B-cell-depleted T cells, or PBMCs.

The protocol was immunoSEQ multiplex PCR, while the TCRdb copy is restricted to in-frame clones and leaves out a portion. The profile covers some 37,000 clones, with over 75% appearing a single time and around 28% taken by the ten largest. The CDR3 is 14 residues long. The rearrangement links TRBV7-5 to TRBJ1-2; TRBD1 is the table's D call, not checked against the DNA. TRBV7-5 corresponds to a pseudogene. The receptor comes from a man older than 75 with active or convalescent COVID-19. What was sequenced was peripheral blood. Here the CDR3 reads CVRSLPGQGDGYTF. In DNA, the CDR3 is TGTGTCAGAAGCTTGCCCGGACAGGGGGACGGCTACACCTTC.